This T cell receptor beta chain was profiled in a study of shared clonotypes between healthy human individuals. Some clones are missing from TCRdb's copy, which holds only in-frame ones; the method was immunoSEQ multiplex PCR. The table lists about 710,000 clones, over 55% of them singletons. Germline CDR1 is MGHRA and CDR2 is YSYEKL. Trimming removed 0 bases at V and 8 bases at J, with 10 bases between. The CDR3 has 14 amino acids. The sequenced material came from memory CD4+ T cells sorted from blood. Subset given: CD45RA-negative fraction. This sequence was found in a woman aged 25 to 39 in good health. The chain combines TRBV4-1 with TRBJ1-4, with D perhaps matching TRBD1 (6 bases). The CDR3 coding sequence is TGCGCCAGCAGCCAAGATCCCCAGGGGGAAAAACTGTTTTTT. It is translated as CASSQDPQGEKLFF.